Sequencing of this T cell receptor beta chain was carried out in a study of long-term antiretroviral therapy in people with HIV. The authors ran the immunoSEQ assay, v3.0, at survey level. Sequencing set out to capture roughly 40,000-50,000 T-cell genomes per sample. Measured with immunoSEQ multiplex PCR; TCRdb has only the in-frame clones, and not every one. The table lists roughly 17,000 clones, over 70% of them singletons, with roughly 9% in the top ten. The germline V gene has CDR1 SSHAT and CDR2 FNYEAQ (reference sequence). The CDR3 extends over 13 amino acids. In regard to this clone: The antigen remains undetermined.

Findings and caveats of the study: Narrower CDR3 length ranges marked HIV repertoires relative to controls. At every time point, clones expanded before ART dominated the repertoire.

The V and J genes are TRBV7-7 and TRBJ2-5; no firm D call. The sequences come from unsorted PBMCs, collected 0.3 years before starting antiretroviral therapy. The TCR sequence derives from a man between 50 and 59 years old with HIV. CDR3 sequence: CAISTAMTETQYF. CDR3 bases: TGTGCTATCTCGACGGCGATGACAGAGACCCAGTACTTC.